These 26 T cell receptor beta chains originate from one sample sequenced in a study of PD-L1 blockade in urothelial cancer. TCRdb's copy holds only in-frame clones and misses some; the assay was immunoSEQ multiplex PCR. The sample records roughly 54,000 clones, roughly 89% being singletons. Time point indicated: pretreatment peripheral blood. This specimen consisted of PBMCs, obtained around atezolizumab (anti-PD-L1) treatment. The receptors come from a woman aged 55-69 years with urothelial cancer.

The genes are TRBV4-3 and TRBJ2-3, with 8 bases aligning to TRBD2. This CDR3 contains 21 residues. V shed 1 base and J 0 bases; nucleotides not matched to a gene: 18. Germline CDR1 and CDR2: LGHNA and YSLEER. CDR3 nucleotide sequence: TGCGCCAGCAGCCAAGCGTTGTATCTAGCGGGCCTAATTTCTAGCACAGATACGCAGTATTTT. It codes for CASSQALYLAGLISSTDTQYF.

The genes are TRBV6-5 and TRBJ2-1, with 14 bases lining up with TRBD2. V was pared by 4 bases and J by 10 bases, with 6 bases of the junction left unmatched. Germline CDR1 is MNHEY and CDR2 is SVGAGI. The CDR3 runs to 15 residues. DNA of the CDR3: TGTGCCAGCAGTTCACCGGGACTAGCGGGAGCCGAGCAGTTCTTC. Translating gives CASSSPGLAGAEQFF.

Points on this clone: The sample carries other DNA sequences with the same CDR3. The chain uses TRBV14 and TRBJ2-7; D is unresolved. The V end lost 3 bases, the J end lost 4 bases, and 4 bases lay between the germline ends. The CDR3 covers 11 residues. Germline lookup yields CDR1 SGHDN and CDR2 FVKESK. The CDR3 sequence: CASSQSYEQYF. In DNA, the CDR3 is TGTGCCAGCAGCCAGAGTTACGAGCAGTACTTC.

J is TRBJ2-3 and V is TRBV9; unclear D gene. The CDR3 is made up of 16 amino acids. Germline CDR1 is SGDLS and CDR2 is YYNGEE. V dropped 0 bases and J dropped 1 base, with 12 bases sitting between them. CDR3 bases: TGTGCCAGCAGCGTAGCATCAGTTGCCGGCACAGATACGCAGTATTTT. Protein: CASSVASVAGTDTQYF. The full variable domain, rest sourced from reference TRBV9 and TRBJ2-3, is DSGVTQTPKHLITATGQRVTLRCSPRSGDLSVYWYQQSLDQGLQFLIQYYNGEERAKGNILERFSAQQFPDLHSELNLSSLELGDSALYFCASSVASVAGTDTQYFGPGTRLTVL.

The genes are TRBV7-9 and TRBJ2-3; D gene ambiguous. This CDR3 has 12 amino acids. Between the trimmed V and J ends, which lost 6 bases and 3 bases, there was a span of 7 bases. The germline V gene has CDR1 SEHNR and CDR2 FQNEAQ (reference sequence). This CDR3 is CASSSTTDTQYF. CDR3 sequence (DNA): TGTGCCAGCAGTTCCACTACAGATACGCAGTATTTT.

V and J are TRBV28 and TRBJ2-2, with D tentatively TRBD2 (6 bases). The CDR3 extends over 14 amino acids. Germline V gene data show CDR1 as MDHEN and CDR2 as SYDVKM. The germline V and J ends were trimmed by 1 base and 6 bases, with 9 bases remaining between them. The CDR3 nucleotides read TGTGCCAGCAGTTTATTAGGAGGGTCCGGGGAGCTGTTTTTT. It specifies CASSLLGGSGELFF.

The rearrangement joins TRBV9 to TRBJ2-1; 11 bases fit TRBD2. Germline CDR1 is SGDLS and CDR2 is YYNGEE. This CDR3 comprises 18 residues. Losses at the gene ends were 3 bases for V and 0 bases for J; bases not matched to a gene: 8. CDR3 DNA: TGTGCCAGCAGCGAAAGAGCTAGCGGGGGGTTCTCCTACAATGAGCAGTTCTTC. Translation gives CASSERASGGFSYNEQFF.

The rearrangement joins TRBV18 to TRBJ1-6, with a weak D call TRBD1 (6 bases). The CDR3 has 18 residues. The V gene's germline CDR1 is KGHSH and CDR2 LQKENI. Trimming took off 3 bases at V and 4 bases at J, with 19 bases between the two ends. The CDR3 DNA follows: TGTGCCAGCTCACCTTTAATTATTGGGGACACTTATAATTCACCCCTCCACTTT. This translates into CASSPLIIGDTYNSPLHF.

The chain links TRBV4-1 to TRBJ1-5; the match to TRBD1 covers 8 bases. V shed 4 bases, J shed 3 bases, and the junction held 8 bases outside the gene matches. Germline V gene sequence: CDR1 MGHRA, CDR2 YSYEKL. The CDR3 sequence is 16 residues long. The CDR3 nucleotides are TGCGCCAGCAGCCCCTGGACAGGGAAATTCAATCAGCCCCAGCATTTT. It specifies CASSPWTGKFNQPQHF.

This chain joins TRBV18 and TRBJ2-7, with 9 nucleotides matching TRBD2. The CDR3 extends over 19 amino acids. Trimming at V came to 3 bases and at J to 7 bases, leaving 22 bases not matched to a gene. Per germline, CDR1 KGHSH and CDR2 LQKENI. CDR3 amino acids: CASSPRRGSGGPRGSEQYF. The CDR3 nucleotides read TGTGCCAGCTCACCCCGCCGTGGTAGCGGGGGCCCCCGGGGGAGTGAGCAGTACTTC.

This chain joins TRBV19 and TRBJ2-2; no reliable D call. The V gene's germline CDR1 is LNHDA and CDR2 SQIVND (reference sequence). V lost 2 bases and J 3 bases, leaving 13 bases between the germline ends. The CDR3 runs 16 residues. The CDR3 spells CASSIQAPSYTGELFF. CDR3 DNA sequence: TGTGCCAGTAGTATACAGGCCCCAAGCTACACCGGGGAGCTGTTTTTT.

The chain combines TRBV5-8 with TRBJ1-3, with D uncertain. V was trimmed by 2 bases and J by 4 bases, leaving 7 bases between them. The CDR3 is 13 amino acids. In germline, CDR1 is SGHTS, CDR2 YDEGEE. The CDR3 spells CASSFRGGNTIYF. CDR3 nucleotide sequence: TGTGCCAGCAGCTTCCGGGGAGGAAACACCATATATTTT.

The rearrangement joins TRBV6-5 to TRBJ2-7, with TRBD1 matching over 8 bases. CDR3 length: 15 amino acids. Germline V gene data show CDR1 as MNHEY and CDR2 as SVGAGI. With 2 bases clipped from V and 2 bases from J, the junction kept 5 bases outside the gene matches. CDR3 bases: TGTGCCAGCAGTTACGGGACGACAGGGGCCTACGAGCAGTACTTC. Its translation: CASSYGTTGAYEQYF.

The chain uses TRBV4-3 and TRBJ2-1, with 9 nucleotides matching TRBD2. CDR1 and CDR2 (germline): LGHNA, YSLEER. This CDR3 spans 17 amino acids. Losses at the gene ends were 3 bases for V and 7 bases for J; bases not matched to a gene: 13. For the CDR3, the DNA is TGCGCCAGCAGCCAGGACCCGCTGAGCGGGGGGTTGAATGAGCAGTTCTTC. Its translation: CASSQDPLSGGLNEQFF.

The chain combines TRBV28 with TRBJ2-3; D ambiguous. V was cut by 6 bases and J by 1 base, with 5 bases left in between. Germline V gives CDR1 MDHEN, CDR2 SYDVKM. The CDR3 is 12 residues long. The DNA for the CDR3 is TGTGCCAGCAGCGCGGGCACAGATACGCAGTATTTT. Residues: CASSAGTDTQYF.

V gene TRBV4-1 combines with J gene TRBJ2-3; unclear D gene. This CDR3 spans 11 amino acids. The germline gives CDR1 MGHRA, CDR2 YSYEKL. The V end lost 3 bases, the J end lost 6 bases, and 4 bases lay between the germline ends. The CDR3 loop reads CASSHRDTQYF. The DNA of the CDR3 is TGCGCCAGCAGCCATCGGGATACGCAGTATTTT.

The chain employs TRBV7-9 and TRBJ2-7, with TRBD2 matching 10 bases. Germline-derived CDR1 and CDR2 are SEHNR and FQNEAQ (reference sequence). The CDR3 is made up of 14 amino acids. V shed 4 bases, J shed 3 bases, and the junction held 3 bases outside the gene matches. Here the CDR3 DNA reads TGTGCCAGCAGCTGGGGACTAGCGAGCTACGAGCAGTACTTC. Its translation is CASSWGLASYEQYF.

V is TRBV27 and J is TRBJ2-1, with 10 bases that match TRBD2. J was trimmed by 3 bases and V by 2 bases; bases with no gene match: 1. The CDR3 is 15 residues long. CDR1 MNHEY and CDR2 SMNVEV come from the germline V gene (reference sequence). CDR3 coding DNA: TGTGCCAGCAGTTTAGCTAGCGGGGGCTACAATGAGCAGTTCTTC. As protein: CASSLASGGYNEQFF.

The CDR3 bases are TGTGCCAGCTCACCAAAGGCAGGGGCTGCTAACTATGGCTACACCTTC. Amino acid sequence: CASSPKAGAANYGYTF. V is TRBV18 and J is TRBJ1-2; tentatively, D is TRBD1 (6 bases). The ends were cut back, 2 bases at V and 0 bases at J, with 13 bases in the middle. Germline V CDR1 and CDR2: KGHSH, LQKENI. This CDR3 region has 16 residues. Based on the CDR3 plus reference TRBV18 and TRBJ1-2, the full variable domain is NAGVMQNPRHLVRRRGQEARLRCSPMKGHSHVYWYRQLPEEGLKFMVYLQKENIIDESGMPKERFSAEFPKEGPSILRIQQVVRGDSAAYFCASSPKAGAANYGYTFGSGTRLTVV.

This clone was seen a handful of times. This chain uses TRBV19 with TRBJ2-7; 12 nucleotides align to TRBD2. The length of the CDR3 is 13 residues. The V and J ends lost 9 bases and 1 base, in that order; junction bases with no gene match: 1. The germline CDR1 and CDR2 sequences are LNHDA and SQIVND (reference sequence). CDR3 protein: CASGLAGSYEQYF. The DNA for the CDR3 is TGTGCCAGCGGACTAGCGGGATCCTACGAGCAGTACTTC.

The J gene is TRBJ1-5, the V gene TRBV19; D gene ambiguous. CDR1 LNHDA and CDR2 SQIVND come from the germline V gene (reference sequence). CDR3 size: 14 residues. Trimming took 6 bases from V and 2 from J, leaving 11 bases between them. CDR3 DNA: TGTGCCAGTAGCCACGGGAAGGGCAATCAGCCCCAGCATTTT. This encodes CASSHGKGNQPQHF.

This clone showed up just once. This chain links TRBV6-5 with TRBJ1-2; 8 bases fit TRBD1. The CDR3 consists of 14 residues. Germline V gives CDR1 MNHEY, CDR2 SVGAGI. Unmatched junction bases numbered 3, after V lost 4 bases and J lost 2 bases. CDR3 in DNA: TGTGCCAGCAGTTGGGACAGGAAAAACTATGGCTACACCTTC. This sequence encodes CASSWDRKNYGYTF.

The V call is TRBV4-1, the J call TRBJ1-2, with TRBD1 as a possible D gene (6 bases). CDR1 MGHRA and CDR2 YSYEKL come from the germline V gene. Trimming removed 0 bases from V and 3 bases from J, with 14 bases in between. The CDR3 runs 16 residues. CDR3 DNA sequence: TGCGCCAGCAGCCAAGAATTTACAGGGAGGGACTATGGCTACACCTTC. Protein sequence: CASSQEFTGRDYGYTF.

CDR3 sequence reads: CASSPGLMNTEAFF. DNA of the CDR3: TGTGCCAGCTCACCGGGCCTTATGAACACTGAAGCTTTCTTT. The V and J genes are TRBV18 and TRBJ1-1; D uncertain. The V end was cut by 3 bases, the J end by 0 bases, with 8 bases between. Per germline, CDR1 KGHSH and CDR2 LQKENI. The CDR3 spans 14 residues.

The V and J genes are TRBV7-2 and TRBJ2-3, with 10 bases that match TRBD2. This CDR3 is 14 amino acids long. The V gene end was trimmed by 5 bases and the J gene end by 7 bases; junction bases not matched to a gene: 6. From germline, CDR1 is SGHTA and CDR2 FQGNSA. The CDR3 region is CASSQLAGRNTQYF. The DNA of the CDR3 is TGTGCCAGCAGCCAACTAGCGGGGAGGAATACGCAGTATTTT.

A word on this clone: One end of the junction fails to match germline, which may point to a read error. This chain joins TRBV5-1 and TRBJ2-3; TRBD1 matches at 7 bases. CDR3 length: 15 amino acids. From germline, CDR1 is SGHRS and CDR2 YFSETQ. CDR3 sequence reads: CASSNGAGWTGTQYF. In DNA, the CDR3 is TGCGCCAGCTCTAACGGGGCAGGGTGGACAGGTACGCAGTATTTT.